The 12 T cell receptor beta chains below all came from one sample that was sequenced in a study of post-analysis software for immune sequencing data. These receptors have no identified antigens. Unique molecular identifiers had been added to the TCR beta cDNA libraries. Each CDR3 protein gets one entry after TCRdb re-called the PCR reads with MiXCR. The sample shows around 400,000 distinct CDR3 sequences, roughly 40% of them seen only once. Study-wide findings and caveats: TRBV5-6, TRBV5-1 and TRBV20-1 belonged to a set of about 5 TRBV segments that were more frequent in patients than controls.

The sequenced sample was blood. The receptor source for this set is a girl aged 2 to 10 with multiple sclerosis.

V gene TRBV5-6 combines with J gene TRBJ2-7; tentatively, D is TRBD1 or TRBD2 (6 bases each). Trimming took 2 bases from V and 5 from J, leaving 14 bases between them. Germline loops: CDR1 SGHDT, CDR2 YYEEEE. CDR3 size: 14 residues. The DNA for the CDR3 is TGTGCCAGCAGCTTCACAGGGAGGTCCCACGAGCAGTACTTC. Its translation is CASSFTGRSHEQYF.

This clonotype turned up a few times. The chain couples TRBV29-1 to TRBJ1-1; no clear D gene. The ends were cut back, 1 base at V and 8 bases at J, with 14 bases in the middle. CDR3 length equals 13 residues. Per germline, CDR1 SQVTM and CDR2 ANQGSEA. The CDR3 bases are TGCAGCGTTGAAGGGGGTCGAAGCTGGGAAGCTTTCTTT. It yields the protein CSVEGGRSWEAFF. Complete variable domain (other parts from reference TRBV29-1 and TRBJ1-1): SAVISQKPSRDICQRGTSLTIQCQVDSQVTMMFWYRQQPGQSLTLIATANQGSEATYESGFVIDKFPISRPNLTFSTLTVSNMSPEDSSIYLCSVEGGRSWEAFFGQGTRLTVV.

The chain carries TRBV12-3 or TRBV12-4 and TRBJ1-6, with D unclear. CDR3 length equals 13 residues. V lost 6 bases and J 9 bases, leaving 12 bases between the germline ends. DNA of the CDR3: TGTGCCAGCAGGGCATCCTGGGGTTCACCCCTCCACTTT. It codes for CASRASWGSPLHF.

This chain joins TRBV11-2 and TRBJ2-2; D is unresolved. CDR1 and CDR2 (germline): SGHAT, FQNNGV. The V gene lost 5 bases and the J gene lost 5 bases, with 9 bases spanning the gap. The CDR3 is made up of 13 amino acids. CDR3 region: CASSPLSTGELFF. DNA for the CDR3: TGTGCCAGCAGCCCTTTAAGTACCGGGGAGCTGTTTTTT.

This clonotype was detected only a few times. The chain recombines TRBV5-1 with TRBJ2-7; tentatively, D is TRBD1 (6 bases). The V and J ends lost 0 bases and 7 bases respectively, with 20 bases between them. This CDR3 region has 16 residues. Per germline, CDR1 SGHRS and CDR2 YFSETQ. CDR3: CASSLGPTGPKREQYF. CDR3 nucleotides: TGCGCCAGCAGCTTGGGTCCCACAGGGCCCAAGAGGGAGCAGTACTTC.

This clonotype came up once. The chain has TRBV3-1 and TRBJ1-1, with TRBD1 matching over 7 bases. The CDR3 has 14 residues. V was clipped by 3 bases and J by 5 bases; unmatched bases: 6. Germline CDR1 reads LGHDT; CDR2 reads YNNKEL (reference sequence). The CDR3 DNA reads as TGTGCCAGCAGCCAGACAGGGTACTGGACTGAAGCTTTCTTT. It is translated as CASSQTGYWTEAFF.

In its sample, this clonotype was seen a few times. The rearrangement links TRBV6-1 to TRBJ2-4, with no clear D. Germline V gene sequence: CDR1 MNHNS, CDR2 SASEGT. Trimming removed 2 bases at V and 4 bases at J, with 9 bases between. This CDR3 is built from 14 residues. CDR3 sequence: CASSETRPKNIQYF. The CDR3 nucleotides are TGTGCCAGCAGTGAAACCAGGCCTAAAAACATTCAGTACTTC.

This clonotype has a handful of counts. V is TRBV15 and J is TRBJ2-1; D gene uncertain. Trimming removed 0 bases from V and 12 bases from J, with 15 bases in between. Germline lookup yields CDR1 LNHNV and CDR2 YYDKDF (reference sequence). The CDR3 is made up of 14 amino acids. CDR3 in amino acids: CATSRDRKGKRQFF. CDR3 in DNA: TGTGCCACCAGCAGAGATCGGAAAGGCAAGAGGCAGTTCTTC.

This clonotype was seen at least ten times. The chain joins TRBV29-1 to TRBJ2-7; D perhaps matches TRBD1 (6 bases). The CDR3 sequence is 13 residues long. Germline V lookup: CDR1 SQVTM, CDR2 ANQGSEA. Trimming took off 6 bases at V and 0 bases at J, with 12 bases between the two ends. The DNA of the CDR3 is TGCAGCGTCCTCGACAGGAGCTCCTACGAGCAGTACTTC. This sequence encodes CSVLDRSSYEQYF.

This clonotype turned up a few times. The chain has TRBV20-1 and TRBJ2-1; 9 bases are shared with TRBD1. There are 13 residues in the CDR3. The V segment lost 3 bases and the J segment 10 bases; nucleotides outside the gene matches: 7. CDR1 and CDR2 (germline): DFQATT, SNEGSKA (reference sequence). CDR3 sequence reads: CSARGTGYQEQFF. CDR3 DNA: TGCAGTGCTAGGGGGACAGGGTATCAAGAGCAGTTCTTC.

The gene calls are TRBV11-3 and TRBJ1-1; D remains ambiguous. V was pared by 1 base and J by 7 bases, with 10 bases between. The CDR3 runs 13 residues. Germline lookup yields CDR1 SGHNT and CDR2 YENEEA. Written as DNA, the CDR3 is TGTGCCAGCAGCTTAGGCCCGGAGGTTGAAGCTTTCTTT. Translation: CASSLGPEVEAFF.

This clonotype showed up just once. J is TRBJ2-5 and V is TRBV7-2, with D tentatively TRBD1 (6 bases). Germline loops: CDR1 SGHTA, CDR2 FQGNSA. CDR3 length: 15 residues. V was cut by 5 bases and J by 5 bases, with 18 bases left in between. The CDR3: CASSPPPGVGETQYF. The CDR3 DNA sequence: TGTGCCAGCAGCCCCCCGCCAGGGGTTGGGGAGACCCAGTACTTC.